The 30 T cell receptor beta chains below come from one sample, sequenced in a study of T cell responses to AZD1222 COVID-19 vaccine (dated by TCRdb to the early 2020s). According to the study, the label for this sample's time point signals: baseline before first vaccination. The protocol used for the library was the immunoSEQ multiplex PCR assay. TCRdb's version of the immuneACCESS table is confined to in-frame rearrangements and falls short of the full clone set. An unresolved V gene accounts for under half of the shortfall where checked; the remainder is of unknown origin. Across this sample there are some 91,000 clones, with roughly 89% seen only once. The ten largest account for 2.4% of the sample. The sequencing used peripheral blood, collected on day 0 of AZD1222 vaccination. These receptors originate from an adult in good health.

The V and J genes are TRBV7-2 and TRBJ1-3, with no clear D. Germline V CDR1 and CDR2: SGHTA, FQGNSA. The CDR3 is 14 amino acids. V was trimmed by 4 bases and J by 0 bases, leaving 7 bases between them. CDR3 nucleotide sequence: TGTGCCAGCAGCTGGTACGTCTCTGGAAACACCATATATTTT. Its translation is CASSWYVSGNTIYF.

CDR3 bases: TGTGCCAGCATGGGAGCGGGGGGGCCGCAGGATACGCAGTATTTT. Its translation is CASMGAGGPQDTQYF. The rearrangement joins TRBV28 to TRBJ2-3; 10 bases fit TRBD2. There are 15 residues in the CDR3. The junction had 10 bases not matched to a gene; V was cut back by 7 bases and J by 6 bases. The germline gives CDR1 MDHEN, CDR2 SYDVKM. The full variable domain, with the rest looked up from reference TRBV28 and TRBJ2-3, is DVKVTQSSRYLVKRTGEKVFLECVQDMDHENMFWYRQDPGLGLRLIYFSYDVKMKEKGDIPEGYSVSREKKERFSLILESASTNQTSMYLCASMGAGGPQDTQYFGPGTRLTVL.

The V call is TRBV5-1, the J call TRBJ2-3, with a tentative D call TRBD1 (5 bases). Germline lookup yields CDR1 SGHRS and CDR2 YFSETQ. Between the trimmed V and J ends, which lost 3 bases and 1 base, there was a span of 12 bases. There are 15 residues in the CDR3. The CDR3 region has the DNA TGCGCCAGCAGCTCCCGACAGATCGGCACAGATACGCAGTATTTT. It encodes CASSSRQIGTDTQYF.

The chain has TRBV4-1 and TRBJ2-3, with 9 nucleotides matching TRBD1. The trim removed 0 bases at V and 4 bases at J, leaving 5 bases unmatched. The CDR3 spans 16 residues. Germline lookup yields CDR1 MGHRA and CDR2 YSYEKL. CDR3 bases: TGCGCCAGCAGCCAAGAATGGACAGGGGCTGCAGATACGCAGTATTTT. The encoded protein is CASSQEWTGAADTQYF.

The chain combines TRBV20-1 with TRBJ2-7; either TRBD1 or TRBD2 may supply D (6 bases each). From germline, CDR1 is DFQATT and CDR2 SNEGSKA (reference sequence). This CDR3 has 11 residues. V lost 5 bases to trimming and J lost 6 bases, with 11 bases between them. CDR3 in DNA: TGCAGTGCTGGGGGGCGTGGCGAGCAGTACTTC. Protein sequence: CSAGGRGEQYF.

The DNA of the CDR3 is TGTGCCAGCAGCCAAGGGGGTAGCACAGATACGCAGTATTTT. Protein product: CASSQGGSTDTQYF. This sequence joins TRBV3-1 (or the pseudogene TRBV3-2) and TRBJ2-3; no clear D. This CDR3 is built from 14 residues. The V gene lost 1 base and the J gene lost 0 bases, with 5 bases spanning the gap. CDR1 is LGHDT, CDR2 YNNKEL, per germline (reference sequence).

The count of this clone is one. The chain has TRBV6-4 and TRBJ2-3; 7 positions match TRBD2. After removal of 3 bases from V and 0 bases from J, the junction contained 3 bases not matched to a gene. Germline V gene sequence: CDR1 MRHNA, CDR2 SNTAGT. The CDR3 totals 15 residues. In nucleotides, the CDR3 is TGTGCCAGCAGTGAGGGGGGGACTAGCACAGATACGCAGTATTTT. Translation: CASSEGGTSTDTQYF.

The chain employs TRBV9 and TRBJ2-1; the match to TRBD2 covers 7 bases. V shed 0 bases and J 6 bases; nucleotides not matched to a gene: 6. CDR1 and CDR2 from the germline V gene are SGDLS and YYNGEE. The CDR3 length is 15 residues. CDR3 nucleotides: TGTGCCAGCAGCGTAGGGGGAGGGCGGACCAATGAGCAGTTCTTC. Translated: CASSVGGGRTNEQFF. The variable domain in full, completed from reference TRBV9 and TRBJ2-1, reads DSGVTQTPKHLITATGQRVTLRCSPRSGDLSVYWYQQSLDQGLQFLIQYYNGEERAKGNILERFSAQQFPDLHSELNLSSLELGDSALYFCASSVGGGRTNEQFFGPGTRLTVL.

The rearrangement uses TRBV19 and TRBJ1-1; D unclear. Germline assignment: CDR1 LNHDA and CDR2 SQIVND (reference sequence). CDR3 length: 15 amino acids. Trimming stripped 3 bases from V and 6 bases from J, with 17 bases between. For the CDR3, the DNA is TGTGCCAGTAGTATCGGCGGCGGCAGTCGGGCTGAAGCTTTCTTT. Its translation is CASSIGGGSRAEAFF.

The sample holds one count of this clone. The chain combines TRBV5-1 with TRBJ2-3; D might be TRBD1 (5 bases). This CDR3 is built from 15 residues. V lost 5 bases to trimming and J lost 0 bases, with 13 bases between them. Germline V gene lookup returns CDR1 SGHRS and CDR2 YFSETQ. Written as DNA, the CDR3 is TGCGCCAGCAGATCTGACAGTCTTAGCACAGATACGCAGTATTTT. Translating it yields CASRSDSLSTDTQYF.

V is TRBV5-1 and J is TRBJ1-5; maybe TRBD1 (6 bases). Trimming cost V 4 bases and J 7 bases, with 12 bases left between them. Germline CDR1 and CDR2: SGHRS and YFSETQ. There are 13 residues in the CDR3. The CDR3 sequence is CASSPGQNQPQHF. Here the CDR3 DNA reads TGCGCCAGCAGCCCGGGACAAAACCAGCCCCAGCATTTT.

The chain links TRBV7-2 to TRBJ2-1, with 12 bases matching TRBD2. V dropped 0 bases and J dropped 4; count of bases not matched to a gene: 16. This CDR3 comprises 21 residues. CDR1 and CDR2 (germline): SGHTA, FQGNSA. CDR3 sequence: CASSLAWGQASGRADYNEQFF. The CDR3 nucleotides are TGTGCCAGCAGCTTAGCCTGGGGTCAAGCTAGCGGGAGGGCGGATTACAATGAGCAGTTCTTC. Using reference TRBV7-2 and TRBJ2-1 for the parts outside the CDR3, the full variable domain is GAGVSQSPSNKVTEKGKDVELRCDPISGHTALYWYRQSLGQGLEFLIYFQGNSAPDKSGLPSDRFSAERTGGSVSTLTIQRTQQEDSAVYLCASSLAWGQASGRADYNEQFFGPGTRLTVL.

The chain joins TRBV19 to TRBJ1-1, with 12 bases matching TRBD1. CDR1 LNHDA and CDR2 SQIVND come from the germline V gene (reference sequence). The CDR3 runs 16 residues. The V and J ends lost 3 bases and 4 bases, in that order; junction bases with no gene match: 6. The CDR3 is CASSMRGQGAGTEAFF. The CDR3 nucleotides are TGTGCCAGTAGTATGAGGGGACAGGGGGCAGGCACTGAAGCTTTCTTT.

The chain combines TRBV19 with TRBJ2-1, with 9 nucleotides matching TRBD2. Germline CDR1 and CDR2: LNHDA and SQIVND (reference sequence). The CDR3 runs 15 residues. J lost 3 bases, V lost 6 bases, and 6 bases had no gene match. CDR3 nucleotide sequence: TGTGCCAGTAGGAAGGATAGCGGGAGCTACAATGAGCAGTTCTTC. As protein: CASRKDSGSYNEQFF.

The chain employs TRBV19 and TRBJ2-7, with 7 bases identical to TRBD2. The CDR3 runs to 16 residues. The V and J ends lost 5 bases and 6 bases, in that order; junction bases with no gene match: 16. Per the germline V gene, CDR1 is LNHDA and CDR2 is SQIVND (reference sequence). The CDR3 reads CASSDHRDYLLREQYF. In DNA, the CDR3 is TGTGCCAGTAGTGACCACCGGGACTACCTCCTGCGCGAGCAGTACTTC.

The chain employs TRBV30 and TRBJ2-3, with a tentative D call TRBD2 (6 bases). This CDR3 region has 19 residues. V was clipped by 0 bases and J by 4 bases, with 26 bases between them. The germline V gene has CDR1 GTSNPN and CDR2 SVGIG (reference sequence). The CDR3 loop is CAWSVPETPLGRGSDTQYF. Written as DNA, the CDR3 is TGTGCCTGGAGTGTACCCGAAACCCCTCTAGGACGGGGGTCAGATACGCAGTATTTT.

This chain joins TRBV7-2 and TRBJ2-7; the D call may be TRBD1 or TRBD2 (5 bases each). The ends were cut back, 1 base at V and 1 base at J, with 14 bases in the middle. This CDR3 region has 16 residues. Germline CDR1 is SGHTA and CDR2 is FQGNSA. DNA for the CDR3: TGTGCCAGCAGCTTAGGTGGGGACGTAAATTCCTACGAGCAGTACTTC. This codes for CASSLGGDVNSYEQYF.

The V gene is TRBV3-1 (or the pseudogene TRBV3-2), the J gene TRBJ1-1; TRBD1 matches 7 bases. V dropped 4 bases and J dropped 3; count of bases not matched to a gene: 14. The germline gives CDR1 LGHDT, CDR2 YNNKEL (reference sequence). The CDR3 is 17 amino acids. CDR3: CASSPGRQGGWDTEAFF. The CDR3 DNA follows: TGTGCCAGCAGCCCAGGGAGACAGGGCGGATGGGACACTGAAGCTTTCTTT.

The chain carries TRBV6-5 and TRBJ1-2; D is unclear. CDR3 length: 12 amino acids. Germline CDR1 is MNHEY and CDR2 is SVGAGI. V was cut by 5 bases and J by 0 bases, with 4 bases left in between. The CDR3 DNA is TGTGCCAGCAGTATGGCTAACTATGGCTACACCTTC. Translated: CASSMANYGYTF.

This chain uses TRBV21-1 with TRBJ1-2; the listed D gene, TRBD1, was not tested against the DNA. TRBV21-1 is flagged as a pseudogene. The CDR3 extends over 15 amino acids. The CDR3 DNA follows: TGTGCCAGCAGCAAAGCGACGGGGACAGCCTATGGCTACACCTTC. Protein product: CASSKATGTAYGYTF.

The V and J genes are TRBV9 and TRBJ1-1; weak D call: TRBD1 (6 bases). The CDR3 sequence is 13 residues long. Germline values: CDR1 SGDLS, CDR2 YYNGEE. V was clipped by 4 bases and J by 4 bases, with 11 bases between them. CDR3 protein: CASSQGGRTEAFF. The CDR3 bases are TGTGCCAGCAGCCAAGGGGGTCGCACTGAAGCTTTCTTT.

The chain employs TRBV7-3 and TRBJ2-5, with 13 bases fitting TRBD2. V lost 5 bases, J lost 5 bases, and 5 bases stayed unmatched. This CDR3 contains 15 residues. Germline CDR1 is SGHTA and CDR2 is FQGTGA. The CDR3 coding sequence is TGTGCCAGCAGCCTACTAGCGGGGGGGCCGGAGACCCAGTACTTC. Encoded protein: CASSLLAGGPETQYF.

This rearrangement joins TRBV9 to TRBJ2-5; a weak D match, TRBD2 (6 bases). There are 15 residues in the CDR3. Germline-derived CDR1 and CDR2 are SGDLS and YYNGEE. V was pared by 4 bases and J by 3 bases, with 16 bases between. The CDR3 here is CASSPLVGGEETQYF. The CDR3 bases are TGTGCCAGCAGCCCACTCGTGGGGGGAGAAGAGACCCAGTACTTC.

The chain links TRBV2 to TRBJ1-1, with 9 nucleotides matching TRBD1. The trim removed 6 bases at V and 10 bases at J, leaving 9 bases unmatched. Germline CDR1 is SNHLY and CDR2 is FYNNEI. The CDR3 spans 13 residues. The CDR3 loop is CASSRDRENSAFF. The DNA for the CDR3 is TGTGCCAGCAGCCGGGACAGGGAGAATTCAGCTTTCTTT.

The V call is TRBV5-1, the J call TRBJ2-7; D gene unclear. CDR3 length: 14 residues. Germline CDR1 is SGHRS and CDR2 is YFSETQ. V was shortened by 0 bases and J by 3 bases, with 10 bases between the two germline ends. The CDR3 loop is CASSLVTNLYEQYF. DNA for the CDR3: TGCGCCAGCAGCTTGGTAACGAACCTCTACGAGCAGTACTTC.

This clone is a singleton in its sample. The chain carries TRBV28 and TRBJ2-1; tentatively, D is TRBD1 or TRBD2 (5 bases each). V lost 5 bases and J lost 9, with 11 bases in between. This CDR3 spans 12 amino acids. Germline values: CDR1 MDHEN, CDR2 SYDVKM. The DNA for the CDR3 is TGTGCCAGCAGTCCGGAGAGGGGTGAGCAGTTCTTC. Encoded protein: CASSPERGEQFF.

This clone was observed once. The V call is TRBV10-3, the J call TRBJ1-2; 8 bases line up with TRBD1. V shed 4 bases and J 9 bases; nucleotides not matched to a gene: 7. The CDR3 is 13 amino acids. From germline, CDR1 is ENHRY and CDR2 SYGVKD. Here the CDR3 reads CAISVGQGPSYTF. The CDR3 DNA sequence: TGTGCCATCAGTGTTGGACAGGGCCCGAGCTACACCTTC.

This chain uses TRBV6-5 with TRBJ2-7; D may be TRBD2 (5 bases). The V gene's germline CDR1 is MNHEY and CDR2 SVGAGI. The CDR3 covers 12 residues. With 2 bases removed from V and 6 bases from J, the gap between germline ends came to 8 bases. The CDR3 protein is CASSYASLEQYF. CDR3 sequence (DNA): TGTGCCAGCAGTTACGCTAGCCTCGAGCAGTACTTC.

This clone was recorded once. The chain's CDR3 is CASLTASTSRDYNEQFF. CDR3 DNA sequence: TGTGCCAGCCTAACGGCTTCGACTAGCAGAGACTACAATGAGCAGTTCTTC. The chain couples TRBV21-1 to TRBJ2-1; the table assigns TRBD2, which was not confirmed against the DNA. TRBV21-1 is an annotated pseudogene. CDR3 length: 17 amino acids.

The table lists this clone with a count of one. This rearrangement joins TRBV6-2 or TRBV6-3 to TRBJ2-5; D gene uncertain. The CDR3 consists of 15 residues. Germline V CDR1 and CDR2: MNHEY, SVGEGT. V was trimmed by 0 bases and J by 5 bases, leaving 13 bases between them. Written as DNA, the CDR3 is TGTGCCAGCAGTTACTCGGTGGGTGGTTCGGAGACCCAGTACTTC. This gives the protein CASSYSVGGSETQYF.